The sequence of this T cell receptor beta chain was determined in a study of blood T cell repertoires in COVID-19. In the study overall: PBMCs, B-cell-depleted T cells, or T cells were the source of the cDNA or gDNA that made up the material.

Trimming pared 4 bases from V and 8 bases from J, leaving 15 bases between. The CDR3 contains 14 residues. Germline V gives CDR1 SGHTS, CDR2 YDEGEE. Original data processing: Reference gene primers were amplified, and this amplification served to estimate nucleated cell counts. Clones were sequenced by immunoSEQ multiplex PCR, and TCRdb holds only the in-frame ones, with some missing. V and J calls plus clone size are reproduced from that table; the DNA served to infer D and trimming. The profile shows more than 150,000 clones, about 80% of them singletons. The sequence was collected from a young man with active or convalescent COVID-19. This sequence joins TRBV5-8 and TRBJ1-4, with D possibly TRBD1 on 6 matching bases. Specimen: peripheral blood. The CDR3 protein is CASSDRMGDEKLFF. In DNA form, the CDR3 reads TGTGCCAGCAGCGACAGGATGGGAGACGAAAAACTGTTTTTT.